This TCR beta chain was documented in a study of graft-versus-host responses after intestinal transplantation. Study as a whole: Uniformly, recipients were administered anti-thymocyte globulin induction with subsequent tacrolimus and steroids for around 3 years. Study findings and constraints: The recipient marrow held GvH clones, and some of them showed up first in ileum or blood. With peak circulating GvH clone levels came an association with early post-transplant HvG declines.

Clones were read by immunoSEQ multiplex PCR, and TCRdb kept only the in-frame ones, dropping some. The data contain approximately 71,000 clones, around 89% of them singletons. A remark on this clone: Antigen specificity is unknown.

Germline CDR1 reads MNHNY; CDR2 reads SVGAGI (reference sequence). This CDR3 has 15 amino acids. With 0 bases removed from V and 8 bases from J, the gap between germline ends came to 13 bases. This receptor was obtained from a human donor who received an intestinal transplant. V and J are TRBV6-6 and TRBJ1-4; D is perhaps TRBD1 (5 bases). Sequencing was performed on unstimulated CD8+ T cells sorted from spleen or lymph node cells, taken before intestinal transplant. The chain's CDR3 is CASSYSGQGGEKLFF. The DNA for the CDR3 is TGTGCCAGCAGTTACTCGGGGCAGGGTGGAGAAAAACTGTTTTTT.